The TCR beta chain under discussion was sequenced for a study of T cell repertoires in cytomegalovirus infection. This clonotype showed up many times. V was shortened by 1 base and J by 2 bases, with 12 bases between the two germline ends. Germline V gives CDR1 SGHVT, CDR2 SQSDAQ. The CDR3 runs 16 residues. TCRdb itself ran the reads through MiXCR, one entry per CDR3 protein. The table shows approximately 500,000 distinct CDR3 sequences, with more than 15% occurring only once. The sample consisted of CD8+ T cells from PBMCs. This sequence originates from a human donor in good health (CMV status not recorded). Some clones in this sample may be carry-over from other donors' samples. This chain joins TRBV7-4 and TRBJ2-1, with D possibly being TRBD2 (7 bases). In DNA, the CDR3 is TGTGCCAGCAGCTTAGTGGCGGGGGCCCCCTACAATGAGCAGTTCTTC. Amino acid sequence: CASSLVAGAPYNEQFF.